This TCR beta chain is from a study of cytomegalovirus exposure and HLA in healthy donors. Germline-derived CDR1 and CDR2 are GTSNPN and SVGIG (reference sequence). There are 12 residues in the CDR3. Trimming took 2 bases from V and 7 from J, leaving 8 bases between them. Some clones are missing from TCRdb's copy, which holds only in-frame ones; the method was immunoSEQ multiplex PCR. The sample yields hundreds of thousands of clones, roughly 87% seen once. This receptor was taken from a man aged 18 to 29 in good health and CMV-seropositive. The specimen was PBMCs. The V gene is TRBV30, the J gene TRBJ2-2, with unresolved D. The DNA for the CDR3 is TGTGCCTGGAGTTACAATGTCGGGGAGCTGTTTTTT. It specifies CAWSYNVGELFF.